This T cell receptor beta chain stems from a study of T cell changes during pregnancy in multiple sclerosis. This clone has just one count. TCRdb's copy holds only in-frame clones and misses some; the assay was immunoSEQ multiplex PCR. This table has roughly 100,000 clones, 92% appearing once. The sequence was collected from a female donor with multiple sclerosis, enrolled in a pregnancy study. Material: peripheral blood, obtained after pregnancy.

CDR3 coding DNA: TGTGCCAGCAGTGAAGCAAGGGCTCGGGCTAGCGGTAGCTCCTACAATGAGCAGTTCTTC. Translation: CASSEARARASGSSYNEQFF. The J gene is TRBJ2-1, the V gene TRBV6-1; 7 nucleotides align to TRBD2. Trimming removed 0 bases from V and 0 bases from J; junction bases left unmatched: 14. The CDR3 loop spans 20 amino acids. In germline, CDR1 is MNHNS, CDR2 SASEGT.